This entry concerns a single T cell receptor (beta chain). The data were taken from a study of control samples from healthy donors and cancer patients. The V gene end was trimmed by 4 bases and the J gene end by 7 bases; junction bases not matched to a gene: 4. Germline V lookup: CDR1 LGHNA, CDR2 YSLEER. The CDR3 contains 15 residues. Clones were sequenced by immunoSEQ multiplex PCR, and TCRdb holds only the in-frame ones, with some missing. In the table there are roughly 90,000 clones, roughly four fifths of which are singletons. The TCR originated in a woman in her fifties or sixties in good health. Material: blood. The chain employs TRBV4-3 and TRBJ2-1, with 13 bases fitting TRBD2. The CDR3 region has the DNA TGCGCCAGCAGCCCCGGGACTAGCGGGAAAAATGAGCAGTTCTTC. As protein: CASSPGTSGKNEQFF.